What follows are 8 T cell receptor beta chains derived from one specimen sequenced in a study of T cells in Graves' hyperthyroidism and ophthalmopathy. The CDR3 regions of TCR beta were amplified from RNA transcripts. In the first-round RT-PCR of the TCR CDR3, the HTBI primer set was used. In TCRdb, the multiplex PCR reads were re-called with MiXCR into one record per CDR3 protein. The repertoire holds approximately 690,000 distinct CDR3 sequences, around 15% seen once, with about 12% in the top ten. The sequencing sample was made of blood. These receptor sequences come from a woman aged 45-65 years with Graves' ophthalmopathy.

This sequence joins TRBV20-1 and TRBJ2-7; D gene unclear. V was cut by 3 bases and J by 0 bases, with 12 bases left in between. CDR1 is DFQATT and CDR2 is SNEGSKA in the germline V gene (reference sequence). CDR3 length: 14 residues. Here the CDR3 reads CSASLFPISYEQYF. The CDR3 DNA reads TGCAGTGCTAGCTTATTCCCTATCTCCTACGAGCAGTACTTC.

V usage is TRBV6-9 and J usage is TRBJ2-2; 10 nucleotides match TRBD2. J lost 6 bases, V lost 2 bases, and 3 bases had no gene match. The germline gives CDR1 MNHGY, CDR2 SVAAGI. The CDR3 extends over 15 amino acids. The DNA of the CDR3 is TGTGCCAGCAGTTATCTAGCGGGAGCCCCCGGGGAGCTGTTTTTT. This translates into CASSYLAGAPGELFF.

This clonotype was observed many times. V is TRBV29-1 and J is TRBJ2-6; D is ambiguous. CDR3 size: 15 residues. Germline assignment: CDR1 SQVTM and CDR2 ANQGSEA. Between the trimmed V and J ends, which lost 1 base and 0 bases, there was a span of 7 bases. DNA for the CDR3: TGCAGCGTTGAAGGGCGGAACTCTGGGGCCAACGTCCTGACTTTC. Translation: CSVEGRNSGANVLTF.

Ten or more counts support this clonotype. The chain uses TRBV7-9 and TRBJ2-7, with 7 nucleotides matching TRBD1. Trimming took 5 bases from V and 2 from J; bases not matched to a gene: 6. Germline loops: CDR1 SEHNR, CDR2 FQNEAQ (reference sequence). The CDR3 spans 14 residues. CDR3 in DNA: TGTGCCAGCAGCCTCCGGGACAGTCCCTACGAGCAGTACTTC. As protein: CASSLRDSPYEQYF.

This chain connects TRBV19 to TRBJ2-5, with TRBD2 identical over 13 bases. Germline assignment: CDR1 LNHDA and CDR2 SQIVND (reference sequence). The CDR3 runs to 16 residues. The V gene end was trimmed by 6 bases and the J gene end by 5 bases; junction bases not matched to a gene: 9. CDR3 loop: CASRAGTSGIKETQYF. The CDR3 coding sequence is TGTGCCAGTAGGGCCGGGACTAGCGGGATAAAGGAGACCCAGTACTTC.

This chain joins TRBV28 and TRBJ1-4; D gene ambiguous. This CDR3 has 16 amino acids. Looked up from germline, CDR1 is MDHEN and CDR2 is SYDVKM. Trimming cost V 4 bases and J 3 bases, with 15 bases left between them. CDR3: CASSSRTVRANEKLFF. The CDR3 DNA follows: TGTGCCAGCAGTTCCCGGACTGTTCGCGCTAATGAAAAACTGTTTTTT.

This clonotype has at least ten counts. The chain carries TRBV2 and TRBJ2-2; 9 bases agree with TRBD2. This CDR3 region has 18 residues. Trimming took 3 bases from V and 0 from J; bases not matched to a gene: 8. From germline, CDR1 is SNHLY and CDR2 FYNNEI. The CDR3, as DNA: TGTGCCAGCAGTGATAACCTGCGGGAGGGCTCGAACACCGGGGAGCTGTTTTTT. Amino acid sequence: CASSDNLREGSNTGELFF.

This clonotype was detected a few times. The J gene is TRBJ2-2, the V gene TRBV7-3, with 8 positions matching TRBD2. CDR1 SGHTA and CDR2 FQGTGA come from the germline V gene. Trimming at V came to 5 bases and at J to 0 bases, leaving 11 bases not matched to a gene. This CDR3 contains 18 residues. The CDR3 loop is CASSRGTSASANTGELFF. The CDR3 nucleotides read TGTGCCAGCAGCCGAGGGACTAGTGCCAGTGCGAACACCGGGGAGCTGTTTTTT.